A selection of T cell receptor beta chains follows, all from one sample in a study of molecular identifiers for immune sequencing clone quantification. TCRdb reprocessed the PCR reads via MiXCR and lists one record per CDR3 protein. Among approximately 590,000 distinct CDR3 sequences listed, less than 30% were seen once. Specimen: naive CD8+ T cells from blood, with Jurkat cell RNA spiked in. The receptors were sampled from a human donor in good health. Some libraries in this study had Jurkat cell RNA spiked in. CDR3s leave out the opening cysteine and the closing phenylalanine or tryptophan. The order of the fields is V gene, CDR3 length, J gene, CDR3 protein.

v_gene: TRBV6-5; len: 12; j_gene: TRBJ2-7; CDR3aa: ASRYTGQGYEQY
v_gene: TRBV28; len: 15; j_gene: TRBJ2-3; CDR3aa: ASSEGLAGVGTDTQY
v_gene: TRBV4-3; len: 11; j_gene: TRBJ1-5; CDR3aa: ASSQDGDQPQH
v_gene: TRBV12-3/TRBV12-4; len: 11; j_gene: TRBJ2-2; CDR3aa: ASSIRVAGELF
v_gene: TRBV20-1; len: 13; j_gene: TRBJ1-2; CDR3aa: SARGTLLTNIGYT
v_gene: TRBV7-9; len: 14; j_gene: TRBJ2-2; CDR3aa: ASSLEWLANTGELF
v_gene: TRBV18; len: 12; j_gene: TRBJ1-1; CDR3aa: ASSPPGVNTEAF
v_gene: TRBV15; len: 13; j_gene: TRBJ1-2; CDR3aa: ATSRPDRAYYGYT
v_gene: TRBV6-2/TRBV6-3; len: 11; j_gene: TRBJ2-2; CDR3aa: ASSWGRTGELF
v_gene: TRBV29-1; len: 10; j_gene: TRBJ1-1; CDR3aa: SVEGRGPEAF
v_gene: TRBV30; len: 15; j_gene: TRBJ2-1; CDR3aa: AWSVGTSGSSCNEQF
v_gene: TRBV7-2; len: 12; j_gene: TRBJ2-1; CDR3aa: ASRSGSIGGEQF
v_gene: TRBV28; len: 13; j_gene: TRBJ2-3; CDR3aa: ASSLHRAGADTQY
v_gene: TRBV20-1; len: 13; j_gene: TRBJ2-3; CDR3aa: SAQNGLKEADTQY
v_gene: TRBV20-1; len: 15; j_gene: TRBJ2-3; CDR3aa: SARAWPGLALTDTQY
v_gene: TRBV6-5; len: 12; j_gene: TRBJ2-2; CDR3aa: ASSYFRNTGELF
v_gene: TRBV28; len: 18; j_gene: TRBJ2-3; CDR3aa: ASSPPVGGTSGYYTDTQY
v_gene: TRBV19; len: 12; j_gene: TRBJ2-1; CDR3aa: ASSIGSVYNEQF
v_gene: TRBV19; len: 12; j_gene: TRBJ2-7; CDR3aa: ASSSQGREYEQY
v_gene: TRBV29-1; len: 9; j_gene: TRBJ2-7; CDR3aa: SVHGDYEQY
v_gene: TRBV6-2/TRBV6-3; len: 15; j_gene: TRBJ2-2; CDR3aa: ASTIRKGEANTGELF
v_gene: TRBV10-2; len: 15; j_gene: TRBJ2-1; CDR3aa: ASSDPSGRWSYNEQF
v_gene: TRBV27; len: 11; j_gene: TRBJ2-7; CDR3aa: ASQTGRGYEQY
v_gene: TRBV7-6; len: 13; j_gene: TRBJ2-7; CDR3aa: ASSFLLAGGDEQY
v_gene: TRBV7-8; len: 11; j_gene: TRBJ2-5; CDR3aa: ASSSQGSETQY
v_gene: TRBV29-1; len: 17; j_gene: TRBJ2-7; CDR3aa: SVVGLGTSGGRISYEQY
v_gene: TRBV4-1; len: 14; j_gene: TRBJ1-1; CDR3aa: ASSQFDDGMNTEAF
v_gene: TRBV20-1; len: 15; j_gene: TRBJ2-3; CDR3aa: SARAGGRGLNTDTQY
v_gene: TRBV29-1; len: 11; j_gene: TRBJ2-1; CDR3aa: SKLGKLGDEQF
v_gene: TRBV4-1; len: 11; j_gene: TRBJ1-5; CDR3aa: ASSQAPGQPQH
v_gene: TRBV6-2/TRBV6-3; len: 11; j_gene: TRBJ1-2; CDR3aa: ASARPAGHSST
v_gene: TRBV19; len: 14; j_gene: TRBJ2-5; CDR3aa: ASSATSGGGQETQY
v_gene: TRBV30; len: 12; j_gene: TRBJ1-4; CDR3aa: AWNQTATNEKLF